Listed below are T cell receptor beta chains from one sample, sequenced in a study of blood T cell repertoires in COVID-19. Sequencing used immunoSEQ multiplex PCR; TCRdb keeps in-frame clones, though not all of them. The sample includes around 75,000 clones, roughly four fifths of them seen just once. The sequenced sample was peripheral blood. These receptors came from a man aged 50 to 60 with COVID-19, enrolled during active disease. Each CDR3 is given with its conserved first and last residue.

v_call: TRBV3-1/TRBV3-2; j_call: TRBJ2-3; cdr3_aa: CASSQLGLAGASGQTQYF
v_call: TRBV7-2; j_call: TRBJ1-1; cdr3_aa: CASSLGGSWGAFF
v_call: TRBV7-9; j_call: TRBJ1-1; cdr3_aa: CASSLRSNTEAFF
v_call: TRBV2; j_call: TRBJ2-7; cdr3_aa: CASSESGTPLSYEQYF
v_call: TRBV6-5; j_call: TRBJ1-2; cdr3_aa: CASSYRGYGYTF
v_call: TRBV6-5; j_call: TRBJ1-4; cdr3_aa: CASSYQTDRQLFF
v_call: TRBV3-1/TRBV3-2; j_call: TRBJ2-1; cdr3_aa: CASSPRFSGAYNEQFF
v_call: TRBV30; j_call: TRBJ2-5; cdr3_aa: CAWSVQRTQGETQYF
v_call: TRBV5-6; j_call: TRBJ1-5; cdr3_aa: CASSLAPGNQPQHF
v_call: TRBV9; j_call: TRBJ2-6; cdr3_aa: CASSVGHGGANVLTF
v_call: TRBV5-1; j_call: TRBJ1-2; cdr3_aa: CASSFGQGEGGYTF
v_call: TRBV9; j_call: TRBJ1-6; cdr3_aa: CASSVVQDSPLHF
v_call: TRBV11-1; j_call: TRBJ1-1; cdr3_aa: CASSLVRGEAFF
v_call: TRBV4-1; j_call: TRBJ2-5; cdr3_aa: CASSLAYQETQYF
v_call: TRBV21-1; j_call: TRBJ1-2; cdr3_aa: CASSKAVEGARYGYTF
v_call: TRBV4-1; j_call: TRBJ1-4; cdr3_aa: CASSQPYGITNEKLFF
v_call: TRBV27; j_call: TRBJ2-3; cdr3_aa: CASSVGTGTGRPDTQYF
v_call: TRBV6-5; j_call: TRBJ1-2; cdr3_aa: CASSYETDGYGYTF
v_call: TRBV7-9; j_call: TRBJ1-2; cdr3_aa: CASSSTQGSSGYTF
v_call: TRBV5-4; j_call: TRBJ2-7; cdr3_aa: CASQLQGARNEQYF
v_call: TRBV7-3; j_call: TRBJ2-3; cdr3_aa: CASSGGGRTDTQYF
v_call: TRBV7-8; j_call: TRBJ2-1; cdr3_aa: CASSLAISSGGVDNEQFF
v_call: TRBV19; j_call: TRBJ1-1; cdr3_aa: CASSSGLATEAFF
v_call: TRBV28; j_call: TRBJ2-3; cdr3_aa: CASGGDTDTQYF
v_call: TRBV7-9; j_call: TRBJ1-1; cdr3_aa: CASRFGASQNTEAFF
v_call: TRBV23-1; j_call: TRBJ2-3; cdr3_aa: CASSQSAEGPQGTQRGGITDTQYF
v_call: TRBV5-1; j_call: TRBJ2-1; cdr3_aa: CASRYAGTSSYNEQFF
v_call: TRBV3-1/TRBV3-2; j_call: TRBJ1-5; cdr3_aa: CASSPTGTSARPQHF
v_call: TRBV6-5; j_call: TRBJ2-5; cdr3_aa: CASTTDGGAPETQYF
v_call: TRBV5-1; j_call: TRBJ1-3; cdr3_aa: CASSGGTAGNTIYF
v_call: TRBV3-1/TRBV3-2; j_call: TRBJ2-1; cdr3_aa: CASSPPSGLYNEQFF
v_call: TRBV9; j_call: TRBJ2-5; cdr3_aa: CASSNPRQGTGSNQETQYF
v_call: TRBV7-9; j_call: TRBJ1-1; cdr3_aa: CASSGRGNTEAFF
v_call: TRBV6-5; j_call: TRBJ2-2; cdr3_aa: CASRGEAANTGELFF
v_call: TRBV5-4; j_call: TRBJ2-5; cdr3_aa: CASSLASFRETQYF
v_call: TRBV4-1; j_call: TRBJ1-5; cdr3_aa: CASSQGGQGEVGNQPQHF
v_call: TRBV9; j_call: TRBJ2-3; cdr3_aa: CASSLYRQSTDTQYF
v_call: TRBV18; j_call: TRBJ2-7; cdr3_aa: CASSLRDRGYEQYF
v_call: TRBV18; j_call: TRBJ1-6; cdr3_aa: CASSPDRGSSYNSPLHF
v_call: TRBV12-3/TRBV12-4; j_call: TRBJ1-1; cdr3_aa: CASSFRENTEAFF
v_call: TRBV6-5; j_call: TRBJ2-7; cdr3_aa: CASSYFQGYEQYF
v_call: TRBV7-9; j_call: TRBJ2-3; cdr3_aa: CASSPSGILTDTQYF
v_call: TRBV4-2; j_call: TRBJ2-6; cdr3_aa: CATLRGTGASGANVLTF
v_call: TRBV7-9; j_call: TRBJ2-1; cdr3_aa: CASSSGLGQGYNEQFF